This entry is about one T cell receptor (beta chain). Its antigen is still unknown. The CDR3 consists of 13 residues. V was clipped by 5 bases and J by 4 bases, with 9 bases between them. Per the germline V gene, CDR1 is SGHTA and CDR2 is FQGNSA. TCRdb's table, derived via immunoSEQ multiplex PCR, lists solely in-frame clones and lacks some. The repertoire holds 110,000 or so clones, with approximately 90% as singletons. This entry belongs to a study of T cell responses to AZD1222 COVID-19 vaccine. General observations from the study: Spike-specific TCR breadth and depth were elevated following two AZD1222 doses.

The gene calls are TRBV7-2 and TRBJ1-3; D not resolved. This clonotype originated in an adult who received the MenACWY meningococcal vaccine as a control. Material: peripheral blood, obtained 28 days after the second dose of the MenACWY control vaccine. This chain's CDR3 is CASSTQSGNTIYF. Written as DNA, the CDR3 is TGTGCCAGCAGCACCCAATCAGGAAACACCATATATTTT.